This TCR beta chain is from a study of T cells in Graves' hyperthyroidism and ophthalmopathy. Study-level points and caveats: Stable hyperthyroidism and ophthalmopathy were separated using 13 V-J signatures.

This clonotype was found many times. Its antigen remains unidentified. This CDR3 region has 16 residues. Germline V lookup: CDR1 SNHLY, CDR2 FYNNEI. V shed 6 bases, J shed 8 bases, and the junction held 14 bases outside the gene matches. There were TCR beta CDR3 regions amplified from RNA transcripts. First-round RT-PCR of the TCR CDR3 relied on the HTBI primer set. TCRdb called the multiplex PCR reads again in MiXCR, with one record for every CDR3 protein. This table has about 290,000 distinct CDR3 sequences, about 18% appearing once. Diagnoses used clinical symptoms, serum thyroxine and TRAb, thyroid ultrasound and orbital computed tomography.

This clonotype originated in an older woman with Graves' ophthalmopathy. The chain combines TRBV2 with TRBJ2-4, with TRBD1 matching 9 bases. Sequencing was done on a sample of blood. This CDR3 is CASSMGQGLPRDIQYF. CDR3 DNA sequence: TGTGCCAGCAGCATGGGACAGGGCCTCCCAAGGGACATTCAGTACTTC.